Each of the 23 T cell receptor beta chains below was sequenced from the same sample in a study of blood T cell repertoires in COVID-19. Assay used: immunoSEQ multiplex PCR; TCRdb lists only in-frame clones, some missing. The repertoire consists of 350,000 to 450,000 clones, with around 89% occurring once and the leading ten covering about 1.4%. The specimen was peripheral blood. The receptors were sampled from a woman in her thirties or forties with COVID-19, enrolled during active disease.

The chain carries TRBV4-1 and TRBJ2-2; D perhaps matches TRBD2 (5 bases). With 6 bases removed from V and 4 bases from J, the gap between germline ends came to 12 bases. The CDR3 contains 14 residues. The germline CDR1 and CDR2 sequences are MGHRA and YSYEKL. The CDR3 bases are TGCGCCAGCAGGGCGGGTCAGAGCACCGGGGAGCTGTTTTTT. Translating it yields CASRAGQSTGELFF.

The rearrangement links TRBV10-2 to TRBJ1-2; 10 nucleotides match TRBD1. V lost 2 bases and J lost 0; bases outside the gene matches: 9. Germline assignment: CDR1 WSHSY and CDR2 SAAADI. CDR3 length: 18 residues. The CDR3 loop reads CASSEPGTGDGSNYGYTF. CDR3 DNA: TGCGCCAGCAGTGAGCCCGGGACAGGGGATGGGTCTAACTATGGCTACACCTTC.

The V and J genes are TRBV2 and TRBJ1-4, with D uncertain. The CDR3 sequence is 15 residues long. V was clipped by 6 bases and J by 0 bases, with 11 bases between them. Germline CDR1 SNHLY, CDR2 FYNNEI. CDR3 nucleotides: TGTGCCAGCAGCCTTTACCAGGCAACTAATGAAAAACTGTTTTTT. Residues: CASSLYQATNEKLFF.

The chain has TRBV7-3 and TRBJ2-5, with 8 bases identical to TRBD1. Germline assignment: CDR1 SGHTA and CDR2 FQGTGA. CDR3 length equals 12 residues. V lost 4 bases to trimming and J lost 5 bases; unmatched junction nucleotides: 0. Here the CDR3 reads CASSSGGETQYF. The CDR3 nucleotides are TGTGCCAGCAGCTCAGGGGGCGAGACCCAGTACTTC.

V gene TRBV6-1 combines with J gene TRBJ1-2; D ambiguous. Trimming removed 1 base at V and 5 bases at J, with 5 bases between. CDR3 length: 12 residues. Per germline, CDR1 MNHNS and CDR2 SASEGT. The CDR3 region has the DNA TGTGCCAGCAGTGAAGACCGGTATGGCTACACCTTC. Translation: CASSEDRYGYTF.

This sequence joins TRBV10-3 and TRBJ2-3; weak D call: TRBD2 (5 bases). Germline V gene sequence: CDR1 ENHRY, CDR2 SYGVKD. V shed 7 bases and J shed 1 base, with 12 bases lying between them. There are 14 residues in the CDR3. This CDR3 is CAITLDSRTDTQYF. Here the CDR3 DNA reads TGTGCCATCACCCTGGACTCCCGCACAGATACGCAGTATTTT.

CDR3 amino acids: CASRGIGGAGELFF. The CDR3 nucleotides are TGTGCCAGCAGGGGGATCGGGGGAGCCGGGGAGCTGTTTTTT. This chain uses TRBV9 with TRBJ2-2; D perhaps matches TRBD2 (6 bases). The CDR3 runs 14 residues. Per germline, CDR1 SGDLS and CDR2 YYNGEE. V gave up 5 bases and J gave up 6 bases, with 14 bases separating them.

The chain joins TRBV5-1 to TRBJ2-3, with TRBD1 matching 8 bases. The V gene's germline CDR1 is SGHRS and CDR2 YFSETQ. This CDR3 has 15 amino acids. V shed 0 bases and J 4 bases; nucleotides not matched to a gene: 4. CDR3 residues: CASSLGTGNADTQYF. DNA for the CDR3: TGCGCCAGCAGCTTGGGGACAGGGAACGCAGATACGCAGTATTTT.

The J gene is TRBJ2-7, the V gene TRBV15; a possible D gene is TRBD1 (5 bases). CDR1 LNHNV and CDR2 YYDKDF come from the germline V gene (reference sequence). The CDR3 covers 14 residues. Trimming left V 5 bases short and J 3 bases short, with 14 bases between. CDR3 bases: TGTGCCACCAGCGTCGGGCAGGGAATCTACGAGCAGTACTTC. Translation: CATSVGQGIYEQYF.

The chain joins TRBV28 to TRBJ2-7; 7 positions agree with TRBD2. V shed 2 bases and J 1 base; nucleotides not matched to a gene: 5. CDR1 and CDR2 from the germline V gene are MDHEN and SYDVKM. The CDR3 spans 15 residues. The CDR3 here is CASSLGLAVSYEQYF. The CDR3 DNA reads as TGTGCCAGCAGTTTAGGGCTAGCGGTATCCTACGAGCAGTACTTC.

The J gene is TRBJ1-6, the V gene TRBV21-1; the table's TRBD1 call for D was not verified on the DNA. TRBV21-1 is annotated as a pseudogene. The CDR3 has 15 amino acids. This chain's CDR3 is CASSKAEGGMAPLHF. CDR3 nucleotides: TGTGCCAGCAGCAAAGCGGAAGGGGGCATGGCACCCCTCCACTTT.

The genes are TRBV7-3 and TRBJ2-1; the match to TRBD1 covers 7 bases. Trimming took 1 base from V and 10 from J; bases not matched to a gene: 4. This CDR3 has 13 amino acids. Germline V gene data show CDR1 as SGHTA and CDR2 as FQGTGA. CDR3 DNA sequence: TGTGCCAGCAGCTTAAACAGGGGTGGGGAGCAGTTCTTC. This encodes CASSLNRGGEQFF.

The rearrangement joins TRBV19 to TRBJ2-7, with 10 bases matching TRBD1. V was clipped by 3 bases and J by 2 bases; unmatched bases: 7. Germline CDR1 and CDR2: LNHDA and SQIVND (reference sequence). The CDR3 totals 16 residues. CDR3 sequence (DNA): TGTGCCAGTAGTATCGGGACAGGGGATATTACCTACGAGCAGTACTTC. Encoded protein: CASSIGTGDITYEQYF.

This clone came up a few times. The chain is built from TRBV6-5 and TRBJ1-1; D is ambiguous. There are 16 residues in the CDR3. The ends were cut back, 1 base at V and 0 bases at J, with 12 bases in the middle. CDR1 is MNHEY, CDR2 SVGAGI, per germline. In DNA, the CDR3 is TGTGCCAGCAGTTACTATTTGGGCAGGTTGAACACTGAAGCTTTCTTT. It is translated as CASSYYLGRLNTEAFF.

V is TRBV19 and J is TRBJ2-1, with TRBD1 matching 8 bases. Germline V gene sequence: CDR1 LNHDA, CDR2 SQIVND (reference sequence). CDR3 length: 15 residues. V dropped 3 bases and J dropped 2; count of bases not matched to a gene: 3. The DNA for the CDR3 is TGTGCCAGTAGTATTCAGGGGGCGACCTACAATGAGCAGTTCTTC. Translated: CASSIQGATYNEQFF.

V usage is TRBV7-2 and J usage is TRBJ1-2, with D possibly matching TRBD1 (6 bases). The CDR3 sequence is 15 residues long. Germline CDR1 and CDR2: SGHTA and FQGNSA. V was pared by 2 bases and J by 6 bases, with 16 bases between. The CDR3: CASSLIPGAFNGYTF. Written as DNA, the CDR3 is TGTGCCAGCAGCTTAATCCCAGGGGCGTTTAATGGCTACACCTTC.

Written as DNA, the CDR3 is TGTGCCAGCACCCATAGCCAGGCGGGAAACACTGAAGCTTTCTTT. Its translation: CASTHSQAGNTEAFF. The chain joins TRBV6-6 to TRBJ1-1; D gene uncertain. Trimming removed 7 bases at V and 2 bases at J, with 17 bases between. The CDR3 is 15 residues long. Germline V gives CDR1 MNHNY, CDR2 SVGAGI (reference sequence).

The chain carries TRBV24-1 and TRBJ1-5; 8 bases match TRBD1. Germline loops: CDR1 KGHDR, CDR2 SFDVKD. The CDR3 has 17 residues. Trimming cost V 4 bases and J 3 bases; bases outside gene matches: 10. The DNA of the CDR3 is TGTGCCACCAGTGACCCTCGTCCGGGACAGGACAATCAGCCCCAGCATTTT. Its translation: CATSDPRPGQDNQPQHF.

The chain carries TRBV6-5 and TRBJ1-3, with D hard to call. The germline CDR1 and CDR2 sequences are MNHEY and SVGAGI. The CDR3 consists of 15 residues. Trimming shortened V by 3 bases and J by 0 bases, and 9 bases separated the two germline ends. CDR3 sequence reads: CASSYRALSGNTIYF. The CDR3, as DNA: TGTGCCAGCAGTTATAGAGCCCTCTCTGGAAACACCATATATTTT.

This sequence joins TRBV7-2 and TRBJ2-2, with D possibly TRBD1 on 6 matching bases. Germline V gene data show CDR1 as SGHTA and CDR2 as FQGNSA. The CDR3 has 14 residues. V was shortened by 5 bases and J by 6 bases, with 13 bases between the two germline ends. The CDR3 region is CASSPGQYAGELFF. As DNA, the CDR3 is TGTGCCAGCAGCCCCGGACAGTATGCCGGGGAGCTGTTTTTT.

This clone was detected a few times. The rearrangement uses TRBV7-6 and TRBJ1-2; 11 nucleotides line up with TRBD1. Germline CDR1 is SGHVS and CDR2 is FNYEAQ. The CDR3 runs 18 residues. The V gene end was trimmed by 5 bases and the J gene end by 7 bases; junction bases not matched to a gene: 18. The CDR3 here is CASSPFSGQGAQGGGYTF. DNA of the CDR3: TGTGCCAGCAGCCCCTTCTCCGGACAGGGGGCGCAAGGTGGTGGCTACACCTTC.

V and J are TRBV5-6 and TRBJ2-5, with D uncertain. Trimming stripped 0 bases from V and 11 bases from J, with 17 bases between. The CDR3 sequence is 14 residues long. Germline loops: CDR1 SGHDT, CDR2 YYEEEE. CDR3: CASSLGPTADSQYF. The CDR3 DNA is TGTGCCAGCAGCTTGGGTCCCACCGCTGACTCACAGTACTTC.

V is TRBV5-1 and J is TRBJ2-7; 13 bases map to TRBD2. V shed 1 base, J shed 6 bases, and the junction held 4 bases outside the gene matches. CDR1 is SGHRS, CDR2 YFSETQ, per germline. The CDR3 has 15 amino acids. CDR3 in amino acids: CASSLTSGGEREQYF. The CDR3 bases are TGCGCCAGCAGCTTGACTAGCGGGGGGGAGCGCGAGCAGTACTTC. Full variable domain (outside the CDR3, taken from reference TRBV5-1 and TRBJ2-7): KAGVTQTPRYLIKTRGQQVTLSCSPISGHRSVSWYQQTPGQGLQFLFEYFSETQRNKGNFPGRFSGRQFSNSRSEMNVSTLELGDSALYLCASSLTSGGEREQYFGPGTRLTVT.